This T cell receptor beta chain comes out of a study of response to subunit inactivated influenza vaccine. Study-level results: The authors suggested that few new T cells are recruited per seasonal influenza vaccination.

TCRdb itself ran the RT-PCR reads through MiXCR, one entry per CDR3 protein. The table has around 300,000 distinct CDR3 sequences, about 20% seen once. V dropped 8 bases and J dropped 4 bases, with 14 bases sitting between them. CDR3 length: 12 amino acids. Germline V gives CDR1 DFQATT, CDR2 SNEGSKA (reference sequence). Remarks on this clonotype: The antigen remains unidentified.

The genes are TRBV20-1 and TRBJ1-2; D might be TRBD1 (5 bases). Sequences were derived from PBMCs from blood, sampled about 20 months after vaccination. The TCR comes from a man aged 45-69 years who received an inactivated influenza vaccine. CDR3 DNA sequence: TGCAGTCCCCTCCGGGGCGCCTATGGCTACACCTTC. Encoded protein: CSPLRGAYGYTF.